These 9 T cell receptor beta chains originate from one sample sequenced in a study of T cell changes during pregnancy in multiple sclerosis. Sequencing was performed with immunoSEQ multiplex PCR; in TCRdb, only in-frame clones are kept and a portion is missing. The sample carries 110,000 or so clones, approximately 95% recorded once. The source material was peripheral blood, sampled before pregnancy. These receptors were taken from a female donor with multiple sclerosis, enrolled in a pregnancy study.

The chain employs TRBV7-6 and TRBJ2-1, with 10 bases matching TRBD2. V was pared by 2 bases and J by 4 bases, with 5 bases of the junction left unmatched. The length of the CDR3 is 16 residues. Germline CDR1 SGHVS, CDR2 FNYEAQ. This CDR3 reads CASSLRGLAPYNEQFF. The CDR3, as DNA: TGTGCCAGCAGCTTAAGGGGACTAGCGCCGTACAATGAGCAGTTCTTC.

This clone has only one observation. This sequence joins TRBV5-1 and TRBJ1-5; D call uncertain. V was shortened by 4 bases and J by 0 bases, with 29 bases between the two germline ends. Germline V lookup: CDR1 SGHRS, CDR2 YFSETQ. CDR3 length: 21 amino acids. This CDR3 reads CASSLAGRNRRVIHSNQPQHF. The CDR3 nucleotides read TGCGCCAGCAGCCTGGCGGGCCGGAATAGGAGGGTTATCCATAGCAATCAGCCCCAGCATTTT.

In its sample, this clone was seen a few times. The chain carries TRBV19 and TRBJ2-1; TRBD2 matches at 12 bases. The length of the CDR3 is 15 residues. CDR1 and CDR2 (germline): LNHDA, SQIVND (reference sequence). With 6 bases clipped from V and 6 bases from J, the junction kept 6 bases outside the gene matches. CDR3 coding DNA: TGTGCCAGTAGGCGGGGACTAGCGGGTTTCAATGAGCAGTTCTTC. Protein product: CASRRGLAGFNEQFF.

The chain employs TRBV4-2 and TRBJ2-7; the match to TRBD1 covers 10 bases. There are 18 residues in the CDR3. Per germline, CDR1 LGHNA and CDR2 YNFKEQ. Trimming at V came to 2 bases and at J to 6 bases, leaving 16 bases not matched to a gene. The chain's CDR3 is CASSQRLPIPGQGIEQYF. CDR3 DNA sequence: TGTGCCAGCAGCCAACGCCTTCCCATTCCGGGACAGGGGATCGAGCAGTACTTC.

The sample holds a few counts of this clone. V gene TRBV2 combines with J gene TRBJ2-3; D is unclear. This CDR3 is 13 amino acids long. The germline V gene encodes CDR1 SNHLY and CDR2 FYNNEI. Deletions cut 8 bases from V and 5 bases from J, with 14 bases between. The CDR3 sequence is CASGRTPQDTQYF. In nucleotides, the CDR3 is TGTGCCAGCGGGCGCACTCCACAAGATACGCAGTATTTT.

The gene calls are TRBV7-6 and TRBJ2-4, with a weak D call TRBD1 (5 bases). The V end was cut by 4 bases, the J end by 4 bases, with 8 bases between. This CDR3 contains 13 residues. The germline V gene encodes CDR1 SGHVS and CDR2 FNYEAQ. CDR3 protein: CASSSDSKNIQYF. CDR3 coding DNA: TGTGCCAGCAGCTCCGACAGTAAAAACATTCAGTACTTC.

This chain uses TRBV10-2 with TRBJ2-2; 8 bases match TRBD1. Per germline, CDR1 WSHSY and CDR2 SAAADI. This CDR3 has 14 amino acids. V gave up 8 bases and J gave up 6 bases; unmatched junction bases: 8. CDR3 region: CASGPGGWAGELFF. Here the CDR3 DNA reads TGCGCCAGCGGTCCAGGGGGCTGGGCCGGGGAGCTGTTTTTT.

A word on this clone: Other DNA sequences in the same sample also yield this CDR3. This sequence joins TRBV5-1 and TRBJ1-2, with TRBD1 identical over 7 bases. After removal of 2 bases from V and 1 base from J, the junction contained 2 bases not matched to a gene. Germline loops: CDR1 SGHRS, CDR2 YFSETQ. The CDR3 covers 14 residues. CDR3 sequence reads: CASSFGDSNYGYTF. As DNA, the CDR3 is TGCGCCAGCAGCTTTGGGGACAGTAACTATGGCTACACCTTC.

J is TRBJ2-1 and V is TRBV5-1, with 8 bases identical to TRBD2. The CDR3 runs to 17 residues. Germline CDR1 SGHRS, CDR2 YFSETQ. V dropped 4 bases and J dropped 0; count of bases not matched to a gene: 9. The CDR3 nucleotides read TGCGCCAGCAGCCCCTGGACTAGCTCCGTCTCCTACAATGAGCAGTTCTTC. Its translation: CASSPWTSSVSYNEQFF.